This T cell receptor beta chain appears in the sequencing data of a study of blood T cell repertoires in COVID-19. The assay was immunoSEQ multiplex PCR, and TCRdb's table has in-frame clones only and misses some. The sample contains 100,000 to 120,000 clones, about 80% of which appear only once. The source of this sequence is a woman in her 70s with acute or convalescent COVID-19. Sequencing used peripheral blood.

The CDR3 sequence: CASSPQGAGSPLHF. The CDR3 nucleotides are TGTGCCAGCAGCCCACAGGGGGCCGGTTCACCCCTCCACTTT. The genes are TRBV7-3 and TRBJ1-6, with 9 bases fitting TRBD1. V lost 5 bases to trimming and J lost 9 bases; unmatched junction nucleotides: 5. The CDR3 is made up of 14 amino acids. CDR1 SGHTA and CDR2 FQGTGA come from the germline V gene.